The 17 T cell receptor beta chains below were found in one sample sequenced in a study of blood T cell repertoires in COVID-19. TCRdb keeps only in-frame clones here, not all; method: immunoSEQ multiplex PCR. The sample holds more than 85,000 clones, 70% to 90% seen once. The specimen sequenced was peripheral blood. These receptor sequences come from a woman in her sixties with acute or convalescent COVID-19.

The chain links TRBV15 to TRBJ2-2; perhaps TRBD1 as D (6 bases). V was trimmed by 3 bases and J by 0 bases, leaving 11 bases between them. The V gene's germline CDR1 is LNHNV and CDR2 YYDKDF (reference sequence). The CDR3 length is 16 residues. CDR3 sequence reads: CATSSPGEPNTGELFF. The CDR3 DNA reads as TGTGCCACCAGCAGCCCAGGGGAGCCGAACACCGGGGAGCTGTTTTTT.

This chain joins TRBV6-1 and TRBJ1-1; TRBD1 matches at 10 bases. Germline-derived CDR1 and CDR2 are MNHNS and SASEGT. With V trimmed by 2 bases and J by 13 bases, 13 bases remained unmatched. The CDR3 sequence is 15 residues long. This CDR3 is CASSESTGTGARVFF. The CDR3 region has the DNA TGTGCCAGCAGTGAAAGCACCGGGACAGGGGCCAGAGTTTTCTTT.

CDR3 region: CASSLDQGAGELFF. Here the CDR3 DNA reads TGTGCCAGCAGCTTAGACCAGGGGGCCGGGGAGCTGTTTTTT. The chain joins TRBV7-8 to TRBJ2-2; 7 nucleotides match TRBD1. Germline CDR1 SGHVS, CDR2 FQNEAQ. J gave up 6 bases and V 1 base, and 2 bases lay outside the gene matches. The CDR3 length is 14 residues. Using reference TRBV7-8 and TRBJ2-2 for the parts outside the CDR3, the full variable domain is GAGVSQSPRYKVAKRGQDVALRCDPISGHVSLFWYQQALGQGPEFLTYFQNEAQLDKSGLPSDRFFAERPEGSVSTLKIQRTQQEDSAVYLCASSLDQGAGELFFGEGSRLTVL.

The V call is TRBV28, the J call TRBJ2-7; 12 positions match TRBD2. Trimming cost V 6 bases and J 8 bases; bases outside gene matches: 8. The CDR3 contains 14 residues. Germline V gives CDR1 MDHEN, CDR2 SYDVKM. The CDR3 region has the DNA TGTGCCAGCAGATTGACTAGCGGGGGAGGTAAGCAGTACTTC. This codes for CASRLTSGGGKQYF.

The CDR3 reads CASSADRRNEKLFF. CDR3 DNA sequence: TGTGCCAGCAGCGCTGACAGGCGTAATGAAAAACTGTTTTTT. The chain combines TRBV11-1 with TRBJ1-4; possibly TRBD1 for D (6 bases). The CDR3 consists of 14 residues. The V gene's germline CDR1 is SGHAT and CDR2 FQDESV (reference sequence). V was clipped by 5 bases and J by 4 bases, with 11 bases between them. Full variable domain (rest looked up from reference TRBV11-1 and TRBJ1-4): EAEVAQSPRYKITEKSQAVAFWCDPISGHATLYWYRQILGQGPELLVQFQDESVVDDSQLPKDRFSAERLKGVDSTLKIQPAELGDSAMYLCASSADRRNEKLFFGSGTQLSVL.

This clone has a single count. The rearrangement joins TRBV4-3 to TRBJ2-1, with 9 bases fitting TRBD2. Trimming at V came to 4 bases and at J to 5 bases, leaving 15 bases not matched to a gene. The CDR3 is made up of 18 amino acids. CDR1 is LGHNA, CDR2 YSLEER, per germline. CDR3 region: CASSPQWSGLAGNNEQFF. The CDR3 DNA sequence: TGCGCCAGCAGCCCTCAATGGTCGGGGCTAGCGGGAAACAATGAGCAGTTCTTC.

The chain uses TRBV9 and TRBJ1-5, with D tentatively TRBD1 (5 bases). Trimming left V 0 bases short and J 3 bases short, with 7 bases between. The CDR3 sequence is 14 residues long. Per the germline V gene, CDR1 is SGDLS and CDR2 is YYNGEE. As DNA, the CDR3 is TGTGCCAGCAGCGTAGGACAGTACAATCAGCCCCAGCATTTT. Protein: CASSVGQYNQPQHF.

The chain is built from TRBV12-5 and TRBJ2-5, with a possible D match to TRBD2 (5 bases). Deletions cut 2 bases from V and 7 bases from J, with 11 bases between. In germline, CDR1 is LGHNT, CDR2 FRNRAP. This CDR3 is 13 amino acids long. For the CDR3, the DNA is TGTGCTAGTGGTTTGCGAGGGCCGGGGACCCAGTACTTC. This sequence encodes CASGLRGPGTQYF. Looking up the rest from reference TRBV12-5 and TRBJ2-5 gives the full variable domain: DARVTQTPRHKVTEMGQEVTMRCQPILGHNTVFWYRQTMMQGLELLAYFRNRAPLDDSGMPKDRFSAEMPDATLATLKIQPSEPRDSAVYFCASGLRGPGTQYFGPGTRLLVL.

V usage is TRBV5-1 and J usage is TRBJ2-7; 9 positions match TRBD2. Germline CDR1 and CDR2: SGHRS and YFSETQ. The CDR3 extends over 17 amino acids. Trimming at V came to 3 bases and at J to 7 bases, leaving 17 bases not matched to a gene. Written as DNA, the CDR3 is TGCGCCAGCAGCTCAGAACTAGCGGGTACCGGGTCAGAAGAGCAGTACTTC. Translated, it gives CASSSELAGTGSEEQYF.

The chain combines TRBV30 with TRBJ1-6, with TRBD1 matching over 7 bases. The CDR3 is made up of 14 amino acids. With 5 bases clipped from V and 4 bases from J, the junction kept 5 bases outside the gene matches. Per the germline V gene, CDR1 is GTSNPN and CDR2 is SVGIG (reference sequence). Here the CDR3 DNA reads TGTGCCTGGGACACAGGGGTTTATAATTCACCCCTCCACTTT. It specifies CAWDTGVYNSPLHF.

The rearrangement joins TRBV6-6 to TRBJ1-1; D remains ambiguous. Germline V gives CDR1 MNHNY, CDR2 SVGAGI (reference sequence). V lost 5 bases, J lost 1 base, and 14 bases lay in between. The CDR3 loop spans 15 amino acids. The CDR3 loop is CASSPGRAGNTEAFF. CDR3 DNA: TGTGCCAGCAGTCCTGGGAGGGCAGGGAACACTGAAGCTTTCTTT.

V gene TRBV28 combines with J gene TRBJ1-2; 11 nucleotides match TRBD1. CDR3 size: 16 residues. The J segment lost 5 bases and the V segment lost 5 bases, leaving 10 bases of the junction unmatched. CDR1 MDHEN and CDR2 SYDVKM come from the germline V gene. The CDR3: CASSPRPGQGGYGYTF. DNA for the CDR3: TGTGCCAGCAGTCCTCGCCCGGGACAGGGGGGGTATGGCTACACCTTC.

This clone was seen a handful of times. The CDR3 region is CASSPRGSGGGQETQYF. CDR3 DNA: TGTGCCAGCAGCCCGCGAGGGAGCGGGGGAGGACAAGAGACCCAGTACTTC. This chain connects TRBV7-6 to TRBJ2-5; TRBD2 aligns across 8 bases. Per the germline V gene, CDR1 is SGHVS and CDR2 is FNYEAQ. V trimming: 5 bases; J trimming: 2 bases; junction bases outside the gene matches: 13. The CDR3 has 17 residues.

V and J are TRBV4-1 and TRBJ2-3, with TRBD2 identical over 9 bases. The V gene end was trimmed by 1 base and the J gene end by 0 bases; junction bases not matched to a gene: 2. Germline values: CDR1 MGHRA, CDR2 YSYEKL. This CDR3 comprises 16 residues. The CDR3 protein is CASSQGLAASTDTQYF. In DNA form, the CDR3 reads TGCGCCAGCAGCCAAGGACTAGCGGCTAGCACAGATACGCAGTATTTT.

CDR3 DNA sequence: TGCGCCAGCAGCCCGGCTTTAGCGGGGGGGTCAACCGGGGAGCTGTTTTTT. The encoded protein is CASSPALAGGSTGELFF. The chain uses TRBV5-1 and TRBJ2-2, with 11 bases lining up with TRBD2. The CDR3 sequence is 17 residues long. The germline V gene encodes CDR1 SGHRS and CDR2 YFSETQ. The ends lost 4 bases at V and 5 bases at J; junction bases unmatched: 10.

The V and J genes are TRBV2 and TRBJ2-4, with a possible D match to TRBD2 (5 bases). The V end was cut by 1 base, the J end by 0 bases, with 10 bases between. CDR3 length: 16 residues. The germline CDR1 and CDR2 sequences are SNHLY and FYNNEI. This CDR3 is CASSEGRSGAKNIQYF. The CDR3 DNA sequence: TGTGCCAGCAGTGAAGGAAGGAGCGGAGCCAAAAACATTCAGTACTTC.

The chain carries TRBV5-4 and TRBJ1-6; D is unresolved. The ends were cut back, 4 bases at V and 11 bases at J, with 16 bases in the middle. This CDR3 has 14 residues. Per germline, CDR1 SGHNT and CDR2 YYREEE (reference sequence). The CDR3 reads CASSRGRGETPLHF. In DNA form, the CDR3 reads TGTGCCAGCAGCCGAGGGCGGGGTGAGACACCCCTCCACTTT.